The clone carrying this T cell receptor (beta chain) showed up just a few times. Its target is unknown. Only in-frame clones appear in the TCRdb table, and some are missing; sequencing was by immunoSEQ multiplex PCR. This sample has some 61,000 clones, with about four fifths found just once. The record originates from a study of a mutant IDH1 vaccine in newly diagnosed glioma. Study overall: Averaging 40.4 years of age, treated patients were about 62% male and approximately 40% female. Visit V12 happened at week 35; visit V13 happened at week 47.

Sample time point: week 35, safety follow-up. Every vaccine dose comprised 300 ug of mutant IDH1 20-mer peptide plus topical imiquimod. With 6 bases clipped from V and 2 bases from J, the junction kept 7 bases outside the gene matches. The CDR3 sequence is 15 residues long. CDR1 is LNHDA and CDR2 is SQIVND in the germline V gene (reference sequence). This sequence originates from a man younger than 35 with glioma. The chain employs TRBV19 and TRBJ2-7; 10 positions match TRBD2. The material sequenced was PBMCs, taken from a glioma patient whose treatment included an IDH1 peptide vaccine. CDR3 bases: TGTGCCAGTAGCAGTGGACTAGCGGTAACCTACGAGCAGTACTTC. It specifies CASSSGLAVTYEQYF.